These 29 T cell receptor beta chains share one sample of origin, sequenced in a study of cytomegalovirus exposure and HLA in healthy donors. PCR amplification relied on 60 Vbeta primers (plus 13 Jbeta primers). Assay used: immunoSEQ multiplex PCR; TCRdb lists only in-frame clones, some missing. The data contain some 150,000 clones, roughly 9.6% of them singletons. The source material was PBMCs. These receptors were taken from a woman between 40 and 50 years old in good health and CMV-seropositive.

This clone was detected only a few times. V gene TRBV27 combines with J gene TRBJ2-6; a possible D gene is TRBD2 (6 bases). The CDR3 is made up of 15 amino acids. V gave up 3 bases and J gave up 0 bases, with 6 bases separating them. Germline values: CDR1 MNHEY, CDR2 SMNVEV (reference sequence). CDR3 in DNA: TGTGCCAGCAGTTTGGAGGGCTCTGGGGCCAACGTCCTGACTTTC. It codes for CASSLEGSGANVLTF.

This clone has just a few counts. The CDR3 here is CASRQGGAGELFF. DNA of the CDR3: TGTGCCAGCAGACAGGGGGGAGCCGGGGAGCTGTTTTTT. The chain uses TRBV2 and TRBJ2-2, with 8 bases aligning to TRBD1. Germline CDR1 reads SNHLY; CDR2 reads FYNNEI. This CDR3 contains 13 residues. V was clipped by 6 bases and J by 6 bases; unmatched bases: 3.

The CDR3: CASSLSGGMGDTQYF. The CDR3 DNA reads TGTGCCAGCAGCTTAAGCGGGGGAATGGGTGATACGCAGTATTTT. This chain joins TRBV7-3 and TRBJ2-3; TRBD2 aligns across 7 bases. CDR1 SGHTA and CDR2 FQGTGA come from the germline V gene. This CDR3 has 15 amino acids. J was trimmed by 6 bases and V by 1 base; bases with no gene match: 7. The full variable domain, rest sourced from reference TRBV7-3 and TRBJ2-3, is GAGVSQTPSNKVTEKGKYVELRCDPISGHTALYWYRQSLGQGPEFLIYFQGTGAADDSGLPNDRFFAVRPEGSVSTLKIQRTERGDSAVYLCASSLSGGMGDTQYFGPGTRLTVL.

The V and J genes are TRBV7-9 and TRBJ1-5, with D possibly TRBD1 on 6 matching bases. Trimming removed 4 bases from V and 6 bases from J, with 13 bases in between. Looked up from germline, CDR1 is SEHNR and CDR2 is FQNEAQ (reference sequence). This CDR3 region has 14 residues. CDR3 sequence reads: CASSSDRTGQPQHF. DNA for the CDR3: TGTGCCAGCAGCTCAGACAGGACCGGTCAGCCCCAGCATTTT.

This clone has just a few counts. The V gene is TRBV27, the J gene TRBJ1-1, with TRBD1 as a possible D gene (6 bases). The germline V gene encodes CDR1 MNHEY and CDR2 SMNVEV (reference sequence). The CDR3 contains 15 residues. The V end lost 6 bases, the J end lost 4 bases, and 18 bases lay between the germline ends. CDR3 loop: CASSGRGSMATEAFF. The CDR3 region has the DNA TGTGCCAGCAGCGGCAGGGGTTCTATGGCCACTGAAGCTTTCTTT.

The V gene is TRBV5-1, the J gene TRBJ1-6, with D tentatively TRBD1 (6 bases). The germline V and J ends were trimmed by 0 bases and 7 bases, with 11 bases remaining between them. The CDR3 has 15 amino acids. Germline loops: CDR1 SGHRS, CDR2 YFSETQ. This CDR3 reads CASSLGIQGNSPLHF. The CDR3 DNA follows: TGCGCCAGCAGCTTGGGGATCCAGGGGAATTCACCCCTCCACTTT.

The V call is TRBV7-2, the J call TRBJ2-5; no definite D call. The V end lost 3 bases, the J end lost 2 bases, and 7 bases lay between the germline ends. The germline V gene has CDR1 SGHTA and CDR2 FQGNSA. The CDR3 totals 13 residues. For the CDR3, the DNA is TGTGCCAGCAGCTTCTCGTTTCAAGAGACCCAGTACTTC. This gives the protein CASSFSFQETQYF.

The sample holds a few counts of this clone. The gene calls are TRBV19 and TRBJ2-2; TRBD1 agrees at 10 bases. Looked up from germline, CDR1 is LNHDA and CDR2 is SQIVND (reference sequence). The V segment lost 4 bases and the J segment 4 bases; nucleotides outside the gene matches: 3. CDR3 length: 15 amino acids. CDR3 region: CASSRGQGGTGELFF. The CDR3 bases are TGTGCCAGTAGTAGAGGACAGGGGGGCACCGGGGAGCTGTTTTTT.

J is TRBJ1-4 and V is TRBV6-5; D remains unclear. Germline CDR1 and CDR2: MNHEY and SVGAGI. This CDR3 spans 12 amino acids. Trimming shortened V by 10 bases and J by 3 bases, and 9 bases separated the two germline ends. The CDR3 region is CATRRPNEKLFF. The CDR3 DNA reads TGTGCCACCCGGAGGCCTAATGAAAAACTGTTTTTT.

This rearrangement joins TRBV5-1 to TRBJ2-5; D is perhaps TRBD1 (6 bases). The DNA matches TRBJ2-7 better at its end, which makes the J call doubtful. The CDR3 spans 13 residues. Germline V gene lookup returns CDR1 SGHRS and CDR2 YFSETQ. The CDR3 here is CASSLLRQDEQYF. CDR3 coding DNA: TGCGCCAGCAGCTTGTTAAGACAGGACGAGCAGTACTTC.

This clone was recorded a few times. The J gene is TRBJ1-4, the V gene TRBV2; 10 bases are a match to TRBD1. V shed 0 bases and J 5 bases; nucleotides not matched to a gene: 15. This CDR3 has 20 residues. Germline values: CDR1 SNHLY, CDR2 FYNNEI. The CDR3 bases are TGTGCCAGCAGTGAAGCCTTCCTAGGGACAGGGGCATCCGGGAATGAAAAACTGTTTTTT. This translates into CASSEAFLGTGASGNEKLFF.

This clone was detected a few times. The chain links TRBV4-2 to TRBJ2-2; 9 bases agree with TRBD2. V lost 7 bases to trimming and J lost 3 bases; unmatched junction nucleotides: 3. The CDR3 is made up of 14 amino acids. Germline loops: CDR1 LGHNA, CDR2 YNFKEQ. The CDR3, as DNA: TGTGCCAGCAACGGCGGGGGGGACACCGGGGAGCTGTTTTTT. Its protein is CASNGGGDTGELFF.

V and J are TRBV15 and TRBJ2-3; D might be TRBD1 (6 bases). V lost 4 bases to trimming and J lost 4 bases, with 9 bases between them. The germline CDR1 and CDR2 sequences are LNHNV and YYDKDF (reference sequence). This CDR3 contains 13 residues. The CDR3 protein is CATSINRADTQYF. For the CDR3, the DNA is TGTGCCACCAGCATTAACAGGGCAGATACGCAGTATTTT.

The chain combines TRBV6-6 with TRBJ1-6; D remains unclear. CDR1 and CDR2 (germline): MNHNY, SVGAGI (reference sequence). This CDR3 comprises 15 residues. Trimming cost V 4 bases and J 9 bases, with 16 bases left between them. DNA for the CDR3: TGTGCCAGCAGTTCCGACAATGTGCGCTTTTCACCCCTCCACTTT. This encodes CASSSDNVRFSPLHF.

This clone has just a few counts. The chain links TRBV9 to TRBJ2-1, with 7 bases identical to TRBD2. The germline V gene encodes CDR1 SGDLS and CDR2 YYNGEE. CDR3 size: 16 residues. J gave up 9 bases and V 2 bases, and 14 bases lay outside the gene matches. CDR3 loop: CASSVRSGTGGGEQFF. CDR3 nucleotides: TGTGCCAGCAGCGTGCGCAGCGGGACCGGAGGCGGTGAGCAGTTCTTC.

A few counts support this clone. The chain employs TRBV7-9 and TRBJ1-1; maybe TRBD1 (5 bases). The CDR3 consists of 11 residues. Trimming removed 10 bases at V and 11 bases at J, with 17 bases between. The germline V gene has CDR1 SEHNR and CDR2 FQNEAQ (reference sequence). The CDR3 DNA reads TGTGCCATCCGTAGTGCAGGGAGGGCTTTCTTT. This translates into CAIRSAGRAFF.

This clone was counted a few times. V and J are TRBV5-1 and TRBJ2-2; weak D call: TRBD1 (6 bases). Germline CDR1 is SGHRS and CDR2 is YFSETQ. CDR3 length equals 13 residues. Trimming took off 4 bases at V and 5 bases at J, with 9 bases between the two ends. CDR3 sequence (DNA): TGCGCCAGCAGCCCGGACAGAACCGGGGAGCTGTTTTTT. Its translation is CASSPDRTGELFF.

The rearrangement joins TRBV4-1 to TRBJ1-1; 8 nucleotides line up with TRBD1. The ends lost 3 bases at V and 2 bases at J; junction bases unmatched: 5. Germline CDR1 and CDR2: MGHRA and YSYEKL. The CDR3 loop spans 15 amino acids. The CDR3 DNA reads TGCGCCAGCAGCCAGGCAGGGGGCCGTAACACTGAAGCTTTCTTT. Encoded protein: CASSQAGGRNTEAFF.

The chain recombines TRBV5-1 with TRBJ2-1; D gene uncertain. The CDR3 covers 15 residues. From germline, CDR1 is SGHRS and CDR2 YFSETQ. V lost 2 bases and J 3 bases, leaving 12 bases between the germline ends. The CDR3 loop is CASSFTGLSYNEQFF. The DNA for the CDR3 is TGCGCCAGCAGCTTCACGGGTTTAAGCTACAATGAGCAGTTCTTC.

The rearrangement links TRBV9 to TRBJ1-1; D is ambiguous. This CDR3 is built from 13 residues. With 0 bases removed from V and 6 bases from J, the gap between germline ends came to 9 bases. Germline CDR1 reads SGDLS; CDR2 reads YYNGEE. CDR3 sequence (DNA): TGTGCCAGCAGCGTAGGTCGGGGTCCTGAAGCTTTCTTT. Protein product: CASSVGRGPEAFF.

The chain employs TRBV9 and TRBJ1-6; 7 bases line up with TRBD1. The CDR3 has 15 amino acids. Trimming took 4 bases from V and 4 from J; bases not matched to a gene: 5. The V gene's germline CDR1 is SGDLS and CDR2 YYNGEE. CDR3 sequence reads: CASSPRDSYNSPLHF. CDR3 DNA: TGTGCCAGCAGCCCGAGGGACAGTTATAATTCACCCCTCCACTTT. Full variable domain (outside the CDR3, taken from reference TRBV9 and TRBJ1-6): DSGVTQTPKHLITATGQRVTLRCSPRSGDLSVYWYQQSLDQGLQFLIQYYNGEERAKGNILERFSAQQFPDLHSELNLSSLELGDSALYFCASSPRDSYNSPLHFGNGTRLTVT.

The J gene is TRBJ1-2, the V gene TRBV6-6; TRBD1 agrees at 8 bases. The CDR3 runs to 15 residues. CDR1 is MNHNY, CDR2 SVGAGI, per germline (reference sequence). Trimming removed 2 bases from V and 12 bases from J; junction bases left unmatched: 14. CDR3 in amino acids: CASSYQGPGQVSDTF. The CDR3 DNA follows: TGTGCCAGCAGTTACCAAGGTCCGGGACAGGTCAGCGACACCTTC.

As DNA, the CDR3 is TGTGCCATCAGCCAGGGAAGGGGTAATGAAAAACTGTTTTTT. Its protein is CAISQGRGNEKLFF. J is TRBJ1-4 and V is TRBV10-3; tentatively, D is TRBD1 (5 bases). Germline lookup yields CDR1 ENHRY and CDR2 SYGVKD. CDR3 length: 14 amino acids. V was clipped by 6 bases and J by 4 bases, with 12 bases between them.

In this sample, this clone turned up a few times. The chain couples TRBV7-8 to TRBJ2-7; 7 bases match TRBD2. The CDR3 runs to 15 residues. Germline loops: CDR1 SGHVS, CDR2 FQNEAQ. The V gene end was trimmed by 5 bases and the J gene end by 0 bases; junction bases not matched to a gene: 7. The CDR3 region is CASSMGLSVSYEQYF. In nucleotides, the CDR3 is TGTGCCAGCAGCATGGGACTATCGGTCTCCTACGAGCAGTACTTC.

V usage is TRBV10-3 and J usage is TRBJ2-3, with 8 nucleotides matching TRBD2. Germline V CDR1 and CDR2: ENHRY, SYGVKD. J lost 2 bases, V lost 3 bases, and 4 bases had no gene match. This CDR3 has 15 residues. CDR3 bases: TGTGCCATCAGTGACGTTAGCGGGGCCACAGATACGCAGTATTTT. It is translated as CAISDVSGATDTQYF.

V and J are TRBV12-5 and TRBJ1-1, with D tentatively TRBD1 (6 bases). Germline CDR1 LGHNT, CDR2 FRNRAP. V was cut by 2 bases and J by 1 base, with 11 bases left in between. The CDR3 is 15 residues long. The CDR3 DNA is TGTGCTAGTGGTTTGCTAAAACAGGGGAACACTGAAGCTTTCTTT. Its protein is CASGLLKQGNTEAFF.

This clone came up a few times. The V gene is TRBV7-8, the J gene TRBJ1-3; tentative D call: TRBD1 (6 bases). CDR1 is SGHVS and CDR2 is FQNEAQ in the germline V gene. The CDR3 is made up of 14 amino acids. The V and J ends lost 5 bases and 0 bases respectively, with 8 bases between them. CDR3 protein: CASSPQGSGNTIYF. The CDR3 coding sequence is TGTGCCAGCAGCCCACAGGGCTCTGGAAACACCATATATTTT.

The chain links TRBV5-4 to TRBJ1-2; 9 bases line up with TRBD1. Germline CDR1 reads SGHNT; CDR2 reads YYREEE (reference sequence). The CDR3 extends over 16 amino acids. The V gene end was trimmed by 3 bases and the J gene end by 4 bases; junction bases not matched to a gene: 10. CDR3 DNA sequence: TGTGCCAGCAGCTCCGGAGGGACAGGGAGTACCTATGGCTACACCTTC. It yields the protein CASSSGGTGSTYGYTF.

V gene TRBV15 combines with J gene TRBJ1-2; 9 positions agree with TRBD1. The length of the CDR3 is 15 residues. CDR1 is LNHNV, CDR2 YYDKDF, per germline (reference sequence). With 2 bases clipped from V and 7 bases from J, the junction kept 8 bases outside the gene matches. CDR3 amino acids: CATSRPGTGIGGYTF. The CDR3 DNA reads TGTGCCACCAGCAGACCCGGGACAGGGATTGGTGGCTACACCTTC. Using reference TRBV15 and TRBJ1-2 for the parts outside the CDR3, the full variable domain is DAMVIQNPRYQVTQFGKPVTLSCSQTLNHNVMYWYQQKSSQAPKLLFHYYDKDFNNEADTPDNFQSRRPNTSFCFLDIRSPGLGDTAMYLCATSRPGTGIGGYTFGSGTRLTVV.